Listed here are 32 T cell receptor beta chains from one sample, sequenced in a study of OX40 agonist ivuxolimab in advanced cancers. Here immunoSEQ multiplex PCR was the method, and the copy in TCRdb shows in-frame clones only, minus some. There are some 110,000 clones in the sample; 85% to 95% occur only once, and 0.8% to 1% lies in the top ten. Source: CD4+ or CD8+ T cells sorted from blood, taken in a trial of the OX40 agonist ivuxolimab. Every receptor here comes from an adult with an advanced solid tumor such as melanoma, head and neck, liver or kidney cancer.

The CDR3 sequence is CSVAAGNQPQHF. The CDR3 nucleotides read TGCAGCGTTGCGGCAGGCAATCAGCCCCAGCATTTT. The chain uses TRBV29-1 and TRBJ1-5; no reliable D call. The germline gives CDR1 SQVTM, CDR2 ANQGSEA. The CDR3 is 12 residues long. Trimming took 4 bases from V and 2 from J, leaving 6 bases between them.

V gene TRBV29-1 combines with J gene TRBJ1-2; 7 bases match TRBD1. CDR1 SQVTM and CDR2 ANQGSEA come from the germline V gene. The CDR3 length is 13 residues. V lost 6 bases, J lost 7 bases, and 11 bases stayed unmatched. This chain's CDR3 is CSVTGFRKGGYTF. CDR3 coding DNA: TGCAGCGTGACAGGGTTTCGGAAGGGTGGCTACACCTTC.

This chain connects TRBV19 to TRBJ2-3; TRBD2 might be the D (5 bases). Germline V CDR1 and CDR2: LNHDA, SQIVND (reference sequence). This CDR3 comprises 13 residues. V gave up 4 bases and J gave up 6 bases, with 11 bases separating them. CDR3 DNA: TGTGCCAGTAGTACCGGACTGGGGGATACGCAGTATTTT. Translation gives CASSTGLGDTQYF.

V gene TRBV28 combines with J gene TRBJ1-6; 8 bases map to TRBD1. Trimming removed 5 bases from V and 7 bases from J; junction bases left unmatched: 10. Germline assignment: CDR1 MDHEN and CDR2 SYDVKM. The CDR3 spans 16 residues. CDR3 region: CASSGGMDRVNSPLHF. Written as DNA, the CDR3 is TGTGCCAGCAGTGGGGGAATGGACAGGGTGAATTCACCCCTCCACTTT.

J is TRBJ2-7 and V is TRBV28; 9 bases line up with TRBD2. CDR3 length: 14 residues. The ends lost 7 bases at V and 5 bases at J; junction bases unmatched: 9. The germline V gene has CDR1 MDHEN and CDR2 SYDVKM. The CDR3 DNA reads TGTGCCAGCATTCAAGCGGGAGGCCACCACGAGCAGTACTTC. It specifies CASIQAGGHHEQYF.

The chain is built from TRBV5-4 and TRBJ2-1; weak D call: TRBD2 (6 bases). Per the germline V gene, CDR1 is SGHNT and CDR2 is YYREEE (reference sequence). The CDR3 consists of 16 residues. The ends were cut back, 6 bases at V and 0 bases at J, with 16 bases in the middle. The CDR3 is CASIPTAGSSYNEQFF. Here the CDR3 DNA reads TGTGCCAGCATCCCTACCGCCGGGAGCTCCTACAATGAGCAGTTCTTC. Complete variable domain (other parts from reference TRBV5-4 and TRBJ2-1): ETGVTQSPTHLIKTRGQQVTLRCSSQSGHNTVSWYQQALGQGPQFIFQYYREEENGRGNFPPRFSGLQFPNYSSELNVNALELDDSALYLCASIPTAGSSYNEQFFGPGTRLTVL.

The CDR3 protein is CASSLSAGRIEQYF. DNA of the CDR3: TGCGCCAGCAGCTTGTCGGCAGGCCGCATCGAGCAGTACTTC. V is TRBV5-1 and J is TRBJ2-7; D is uncertain. Trimming removed 1 base from V and 6 bases from J, with 14 bases in between. Germline CDR1 and CDR2: SGHRS and YFSETQ. CDR3 length: 14 amino acids.

The rearrangement links TRBV5-4 to TRBJ1-1; D gene unclear. Trimming pared 0 bases from V and 1 base from J, leaving 16 bases between. The length of the CDR3 is 17 residues. Germline CDR1 and CDR2: SGHNT and YYREEE (reference sequence). The CDR3, as DNA: TGTGCCAGCAGCTTGGTTGGAGGGTCCCTGGGGAACACTGAAGCTTTCTTT. Residues: CASSLVGGSLGNTEAFF. The variable domain in full, completed from reference TRBV5-4 and TRBJ1-1, reads ETGVTQSPTHLIKTRGQQVTLRCSSQSGHNTVSWYQQALGQGPQFIFQYYREEENGRGNFPPRFSGLQFPNYSSELNVNALELDDSALYLCASSLVGGSLGNTEAFFGQGTRLTVV.

The rearrangement joins TRBV6-5 to TRBJ1-1, with D maybe TRBD1 (6 bases). V was clipped by 2 bases and J by 10 bases, with 23 bases between them. Germline loops: CDR1 MNHEY, CDR2 SVGAGI. The CDR3 spans 16 residues. The CDR3 sequence is CASSYGGGGKPLGAFF. DNA of the CDR3: TGTGCCAGCAGTTACGGCGGAGGGGGAAAGCCATTGGGAGCTTTCTTT.

The chain uses TRBV2 and TRBJ2-7; D unresolved. The CDR3 spans 14 residues. The ends were cut back, 2 bases at V and 6 bases at J, with 14 bases in the middle. Germline loops: CDR1 SNHLY, CDR2 FYNNEI. Here the CDR3 reads CASSEMVRIREQYF. The DNA for the CDR3 is TGTGCCAGCAGTGAAATGGTGAGGATTCGCGAGCAGTACTTC.

The chain recombines TRBV13 with TRBJ2-1, with D perhaps matching TRBD1 or TRBD2 (5 bases each). The V and J ends lost 4 bases and 7 bases respectively, with 17 bases between them. Germline CDR1 reads PRHDT; CDR2 reads FYEKMQ (reference sequence). CDR3 length equals 15 residues. CDR3 sequence (DNA): TGTGCCAGCAGCTCAGGTCTGGGGGATATGAATGAGCAGTTCTTC. This gives the protein CASSSGLGDMNEQFF.

The rearrangement uses TRBV18 and TRBJ2-3; tentatively, D is TRBD1 (6 bases). The V gene lost 3 bases and the J gene lost 14 bases, with 18 bases spanning the gap. Germline V gene data show CDR1 as KGHSH and CDR2 as LQKENI. CDR3 length: 13 residues. The CDR3 DNA follows: TGTGCCAGCTCACCTCCGATCCGGGAAGGGGGGTATTTT. The encoded protein is CASSPPIREGGYF.

J is TRBJ2-7 and V is TRBV5-6; D may be TRBD2 (5 bases). V was shortened by 0 bases and J by 0 bases, with 10 bases between the two germline ends. The CDR3 is made up of 15 amino acids. Germline CDR1 SGHDT, CDR2 YYEEEE. CDR3 amino acids: CASSLAPRDSYEQYF. DNA for the CDR3: TGTGCCAGCAGCTTGGCGCCCCGGGACTCCTACGAGCAGTACTTC.

The J gene is TRBJ2-2, the V gene TRBV7-3; D might be TRBD2 (5 bases). CDR1 and CDR2 from the germline V gene are SGHTA and FQGTGA. The CDR3 spans 15 residues. V lost 3 bases, J lost 1 base, and 9 bases lay in between. The CDR3 DNA is TGTGCCAGCAGCTTCACACGGGGGAACACCGGGGAGCTGTTTTTT. It translates to CASSFTRGNTGELFF.

This clone appeared once. The chain recombines TRBV10-3 with TRBJ1-2, with TRBD1 matching over 11 bases. The germline V gene has CDR1 ENHRY and CDR2 SYGVKD. The CDR3 is 15 amino acids. Germline trimming cut 3 bases from V and 6 bases from J; bases unmatched to any gene: 6. Written as DNA, the CDR3 is TGTGCCATCAGTGACCCGGGACAGGGGGGTGATGGCTACACCTTC. Protein product: CAISDPGQGGDGYTF.

This chain links TRBV5-4 with TRBJ2-7; D is possibly TRBD1 (6 bases). The CDR3 consists of 14 residues. The germline V gene has CDR1 SGHNT and CDR2 YYREEE (reference sequence). Trimming removed 2 bases at V and 0 bases at J, with 9 bases between. The chain's CDR3 is CASSLQGNSYEQYF. CDR3 in DNA: TGTGCCAGCAGCTTACAGGGTAACTCCTACGAGCAGTACTTC.

The V call is TRBV6-5, the J call TRBJ1-5, with D unclear. The CDR3 spans 12 residues. Trimming removed 5 bases at V and 13 bases at J, with 15 bases between. From germline, CDR1 is MNHEY and CDR2 SVGAGI. The CDR3 DNA reads as TGTGCCAGCAGTGCCTCATTGGTGTCGCAGCATTTT. Protein sequence: CASSASLVSQHF.

This chain links TRBV5-1 with TRBJ2-7; D is perhaps TRBD1 (6 bases). The length of the CDR3 is 12 residues. Germline V CDR1 and CDR2: SGHRS, YFSETQ. V was pared by 0 bases and J by 7 bases, with 8 bases between. The CDR3 protein is CASSLDRAEQYF. CDR3 coding DNA: TGCGCCAGCAGCTTGGACAGGGCGGAGCAGTACTTC.

This clone turned up a few times. V and J are TRBV9 and TRBJ1-5; D unclear. The CDR3 has 13 residues. The germline gives CDR1 SGDLS, CDR2 YYNGEE. V lost 2 bases to trimming and J lost 5 bases, with 8 bases between them. Here the CDR3 reads CASSVDYDQPQHF. CDR3 DNA sequence: TGTGCCAGCAGCGTGGATTACGATCAGCCCCAGCATTTT.

This clone was seen once. The chain joins TRBV7-8 to TRBJ2-7; D may correspond to TRBD1 or TRBD2 (6 bases each). CDR3 length: 14 residues. V gave up 3 bases and J gave up 0 bases, with 9 bases separating them. Germline V gene sequence: CDR1 SGHVS, CDR2 FQNEAQ. The CDR3 loop is CASSFGGPSYEQYF. The CDR3 DNA reads TGTGCCAGCAGCTTTGGGGGGCCCTCCTACGAGCAGTACTTC.

This sequence joins TRBV7-3 and TRBJ2-3; 13 nucleotides align to TRBD2. Trimming at V came to 5 bases and at J to 4 bases, leaving 6 bases not matched to a gene. The CDR3 runs to 16 residues. Germline V gene sequence: CDR1 SGHTA, CDR2 FQGTGA. CDR3 coding DNA: TGTGCCAGCAGCCGTTCCGGACTAGCGGGAGCAGATACGCAGTATTTT. It encodes CASSRSGLAGADTQYF.

The chain recombines TRBV9 with TRBJ2-1, with 10 bases fitting TRBD2. Germline V gives CDR1 SGDLS, CDR2 YYNGEE. This CDR3 contains 17 residues. The V and J ends lost 2 bases and 4 bases, in that order; junction bases with no gene match: 9. The CDR3 bases are TGTGCCAGCAGCGTTATTCCAGCTAGCGGGAGTTACAATGAGCAGTTCTTC. As protein: CASSVIPASGSYNEQFF.

The chain links TRBV7-2 to TRBJ2-7, with D tentatively TRBD1 (6 bases). Germline-derived CDR1 and CDR2 are SGHTA and FQGNSA. CDR3 length: 14 residues. Trimming took off 3 bases at V and 2 bases at J, with 11 bases between the two ends. The CDR3 region has the DNA TGTGCCAGCAGCTTTCGGACAGATCCCTACGAGCAGTACTTC. Translation gives CASSFRTDPYEQYF.

The chain joins TRBV6-1 to TRBJ2-1; no clear D gene. V lost 2 bases and J 10 bases, leaving 18 bases between the germline ends. This CDR3 has 15 amino acids. Germline V gene lookup returns CDR1 MNHNS and CDR2 SASEGT. The CDR3 region has the DNA TGTGCCAGCAGTGAACCTGGGAATTACAATGTAGAGCAGTTCTTC. Protein product: CASSEPGNYNVEQFF.

V gene TRBV15 combines with J gene TRBJ2-5, with a tentative D call TRBD2 (6 bases). This CDR3 comprises 13 residues. Trimming pared 8 bases from V and 2 bases from J, leaving 12 bases between. Germline-derived CDR1 and CDR2 are LNHNV and YYDKDF (reference sequence). For the CDR3, the DNA is TGTGCCACCGGCGGGGTTAAACAAGAGACCCAGTACTTC. Translated: CATGGVKQETQYF.

V and J are TRBV27 and TRBJ2-3; 12 bases are shared with TRBD1. With 5 bases clipped from V and 4 bases from J, the junction kept 13 bases outside the gene matches. The CDR3 covers 18 residues. Looked up from germline, CDR1 is MNHEY and CDR2 is SMNVEV (reference sequence). The DNA of the CDR3 is TGTGCCAGCAGTATTACCGGGACAGGGGGCCGGAGCGCAGATACGCAGTATTTT. Its translation: CASSITGTGGRSADTQYF.

The chain links TRBV27 to TRBJ2-7; no firm D call. V gave up 3 bases and J gave up 0 bases, with 6 bases separating them. Germline V CDR1 and CDR2: MNHEY, SMNVEV (reference sequence). This CDR3 region has 13 residues. The CDR3: CASSLKDSYEQYF. CDR3 nucleotide sequence: TGTGCCAGCAGTTTGAAGGACTCCTACGAGCAGTACTTC.

The chain uses TRBV18 and TRBJ1-5; unclear D gene. Germline CDR1 and CDR2: KGHSH and LQKENI. This CDR3 contains 14 residues. With 5 bases removed from V and 8 bases from J, the gap between germline ends came to 16 bases. This CDR3 reads CASSYVVGTEPQHF. The CDR3 DNA follows: TGTGCCAGCTCATACGTGGTAGGTACGGAGCCCCAGCATTTT.

This chain connects TRBV6-1 to TRBJ1-1, with a tentative D call TRBD1 (5 bases). CDR1 and CDR2 from the germline V gene are MNHNS and SASEGT. CDR3 length equals 14 residues. The V end was cut by 6 bases, the J end by 7 bases, with 18 bases between. CDR3 sequence reads: CASRRPGPAYEAFF. CDR3 DNA sequence: TGTGCCAGCAGGAGGCCGGGACCGGCCTATGAAGCTTTCTTT.

This chain links TRBV5-3 with TRBJ1-5; D unresolved. TRBV5-3 is classed as an ORF, of uncertain function. Trimming pared 4 bases from V and 2 bases from J, leaving 13 bases between. The CDR3 has 15 amino acids. The CDR3 region is CARSLEGEGNQPQHF. CDR3 sequence (DNA): TGTGCCAGAAGCCTCGAAGGAGAGGGCAATCAGCCCCAGCATTTT.

This clone was seen a few times. The chain employs TRBV30 and TRBJ2-1; D ambiguous. This CDR3 has 11 residues. From germline, CDR1 is GTSNPN and CDR2 SVGIG (reference sequence). The V end lost 5 bases, the J end lost 3 bases, and 5 bases lay between the germline ends. The CDR3: CAWVGYNEQFF. The CDR3, as DNA: TGTGCCTGGGTCGGCTACAATGAGCAGTTCTTC. Filled out from reference TRBV30 and TRBJ2-1, the complete variable domain reads SQTIHQWPATLVQPVGSPLSLECTVEGTSNPNLYWYRQAAGRGLQLLFYSVGIGQISSEVPQNLSASRPQDRQFILSSKKLLLSDSGFYLCAWVGYNEQFFGPGTRLTVL.

The V call is TRBV7-9, the J call TRBJ1-1, with 9 positions matching TRBD1. V gave up 2 bases and J gave up 0 bases; unmatched junction bases: 4. This CDR3 has 16 amino acids. Germline-derived CDR1 and CDR2 are SEHNR and FQNEAQ (reference sequence). CDR3 DNA: TGTGCCAGCAGCTTATACGGGACAGGGATGAACACTGAAGCTTTCTTT. It is translated as CASSLYGTGMNTEAFF. Complete variable domain (other parts from reference TRBV7-9 and TRBJ1-1): DTGVSQNPRHKITKRGQNVTFRCDPISEHNRLYWYRQTLGQGPEFLTYFQNEAQLEKSRLLSDRFSAERPKGSFSTLEIQRTEQGDSAMYLCASSLYGTGMNTEAFFGQGTRLTVV.